Sequencing of this T cell receptor (beta chain) was carried out in a study of T cell repertoires in cytomegalovirus infection. Whole-study context: Matching HLA type and CMV infection were both indicated by public TCR beta signatures. Study-wide findings and caveats: Individuals carrying CMV plus the relevant HLA were identified by cumulative frequency of public TCR beta families. CMV-specific HLA-C-restricted TCR beta clonotypes dominated the ex vivo response.

This CDR3 is 14 amino acids long. V lost 5 bases to trimming and J lost 5 bases, with 15 bases between them. Germline CDR1 reads SGHTA; CDR2 reads FQGNSA. One entry per CDR3 protein, called by TCRdb with MiXCR from the reads. The top ten clones hold about a tenth of a sample with 150,000 or so distinct CDR3 sequences, 20% to 30% of them seen once. This clonotype was seen many times. The antigen remains undetermined. The chain couples TRBV7-2 to TRBJ1-1, with TRBD1 as a possible D gene (6 bases). This TCR was recovered from a human donor in good health (CMV status not recorded). Some clones in this sample may be carry-over from other donors' samples. Sequencing was performed on PBMCs. In DNA form, the CDR3 reads TGTGCCAGCAGCCGCCACGGGGGCGTTACTGAAGCTTTCTTT. This codes for CASSRHGGVTEAFF.